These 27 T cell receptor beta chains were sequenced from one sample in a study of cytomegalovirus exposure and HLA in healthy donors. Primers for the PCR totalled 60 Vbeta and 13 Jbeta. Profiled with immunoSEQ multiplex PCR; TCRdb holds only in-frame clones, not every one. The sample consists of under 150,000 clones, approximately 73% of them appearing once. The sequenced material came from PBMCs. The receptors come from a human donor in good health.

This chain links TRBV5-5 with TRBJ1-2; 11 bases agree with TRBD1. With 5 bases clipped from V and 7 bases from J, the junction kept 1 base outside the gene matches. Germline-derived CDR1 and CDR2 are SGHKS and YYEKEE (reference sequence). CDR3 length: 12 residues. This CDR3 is CASRGTGGGYTF. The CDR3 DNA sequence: TGTGCCAGCAGGGGGACAGGGGGTGGCTACACCTTC.

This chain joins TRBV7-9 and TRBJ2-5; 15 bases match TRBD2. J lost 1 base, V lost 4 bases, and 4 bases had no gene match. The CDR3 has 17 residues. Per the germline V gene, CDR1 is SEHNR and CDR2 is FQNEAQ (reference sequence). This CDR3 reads CASSSLGLAGGQETQYF. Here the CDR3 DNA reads TGTGCCAGCAGCTCCCTGGGACTAGCGGGGGGCCAAGAGACCCAGTACTTC.

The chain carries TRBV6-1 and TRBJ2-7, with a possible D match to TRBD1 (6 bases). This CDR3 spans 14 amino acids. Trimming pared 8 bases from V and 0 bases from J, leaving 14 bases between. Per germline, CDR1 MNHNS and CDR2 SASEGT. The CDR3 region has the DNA TGTGCCAGCCAAACAGGGTATCCCTCCTACGAGCAGTACTTC. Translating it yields CASQTGYPSYEQYF.

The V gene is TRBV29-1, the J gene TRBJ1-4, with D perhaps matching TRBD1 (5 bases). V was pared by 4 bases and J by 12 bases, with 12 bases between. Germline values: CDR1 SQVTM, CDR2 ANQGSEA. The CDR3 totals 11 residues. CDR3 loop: CSVGRGWELFF. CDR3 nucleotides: TGCAGCGTTGGAAGGGGCTGGGAACTGTTTTTT.

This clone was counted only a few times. The CDR3 loop is CASSTQGTATPYEQYF. The CDR3 DNA follows: TGTGCCAGCAGCACTCAAGGGACAGCCACCCCCTACGAGCAGTACTTC. The chain has TRBV5-4 and TRBJ2-7, with 7 bases aligning to TRBD1. After removal of 4 bases from V and 2 bases from J, the junction contained 12 bases not matched to a gene. Germline V gives CDR1 SGHNT, CDR2 YYREEE (reference sequence). CDR3 length equals 16 residues.

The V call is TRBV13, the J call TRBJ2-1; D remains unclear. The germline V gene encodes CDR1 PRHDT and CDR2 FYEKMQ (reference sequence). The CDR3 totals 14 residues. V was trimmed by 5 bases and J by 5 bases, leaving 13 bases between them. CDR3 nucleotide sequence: TGTGCCAGCAGCCCCACTCAGGCGAACAATGAGCAGTTCTTC. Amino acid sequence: CASSPTQANNEQFF.

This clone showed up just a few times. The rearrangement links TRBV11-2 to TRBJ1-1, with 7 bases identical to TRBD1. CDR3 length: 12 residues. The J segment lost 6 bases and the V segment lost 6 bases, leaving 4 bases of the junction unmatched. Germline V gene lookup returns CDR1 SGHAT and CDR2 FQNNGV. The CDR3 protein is CASRTGTAEAFF. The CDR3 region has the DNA TGTGCCAGCAGAACAGGGACAGCTGAAGCTTTCTTT.

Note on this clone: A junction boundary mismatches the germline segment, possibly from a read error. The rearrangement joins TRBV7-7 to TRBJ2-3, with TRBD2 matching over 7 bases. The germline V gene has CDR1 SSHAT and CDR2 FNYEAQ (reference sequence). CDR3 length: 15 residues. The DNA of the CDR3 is TGTGCTAGCAGCTTAGGGCTGGGGGGGACAGATACGCAGTATTTT. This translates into CASSLGLGGTDTQYF.

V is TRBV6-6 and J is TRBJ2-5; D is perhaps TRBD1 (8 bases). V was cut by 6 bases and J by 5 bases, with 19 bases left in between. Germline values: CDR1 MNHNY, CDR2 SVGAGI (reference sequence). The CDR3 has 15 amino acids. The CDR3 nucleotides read TGTGCCAGCAGCCCTAGTCAACAGGGGGGGGAGACCCAGTACTTC. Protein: CASSPSQQGGETQYF.

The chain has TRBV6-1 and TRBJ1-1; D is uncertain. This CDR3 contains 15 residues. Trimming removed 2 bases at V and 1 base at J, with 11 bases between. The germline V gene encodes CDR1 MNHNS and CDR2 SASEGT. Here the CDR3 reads CASSEWVGSNTEAFF. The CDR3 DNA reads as TGTGCCAGCAGTGAATGGGTCGGGTCGAACACTGAAGCTTTCTTT.

As DNA, the CDR3 is TGTGCCAGCAGCTCCGGGGGGCGGCCCGGGACCCAGTACTTC. Protein: CASSSGGRPGTQYF. The chain uses TRBV7-9 and TRBJ2-5, with a weak D call TRBD2 (7 bases). The germline CDR1 and CDR2 sequences are SEHNR and FQNEAQ (reference sequence). Between the trimmed V and J ends, which lost 4 bases and 7 bases, there was a span of 16 bases. The CDR3 totals 14 residues.

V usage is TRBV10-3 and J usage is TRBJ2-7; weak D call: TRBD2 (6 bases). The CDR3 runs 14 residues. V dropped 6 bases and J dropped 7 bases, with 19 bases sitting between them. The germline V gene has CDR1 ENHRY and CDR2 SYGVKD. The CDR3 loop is CAIRGTEPEREQYF. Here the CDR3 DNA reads TGTGCCATCAGGGGGACTGAGCCCGAGAGGGAGCAGTACTTC.

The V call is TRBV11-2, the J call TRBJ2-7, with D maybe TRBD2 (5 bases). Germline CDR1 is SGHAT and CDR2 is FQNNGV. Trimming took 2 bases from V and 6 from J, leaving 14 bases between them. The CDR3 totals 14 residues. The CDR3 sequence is CASSLYSVGIEQYF. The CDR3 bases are TGTGCCAGCAGCTTATATTCGGTCGGGATCGAGCAGTACTTC.

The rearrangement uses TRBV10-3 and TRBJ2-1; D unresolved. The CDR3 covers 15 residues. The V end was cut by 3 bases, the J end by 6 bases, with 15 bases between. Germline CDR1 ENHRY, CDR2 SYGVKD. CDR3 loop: CAISDGPASGNEQFF. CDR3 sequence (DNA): TGTGCCATCAGTGACGGCCCCGCCTCGGGCAATGAGCAGTTCTTC.

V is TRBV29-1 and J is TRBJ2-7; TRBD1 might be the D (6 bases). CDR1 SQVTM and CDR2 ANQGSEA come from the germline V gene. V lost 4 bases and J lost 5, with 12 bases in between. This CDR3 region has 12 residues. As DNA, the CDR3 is TGCAGCGTTGCCCCTCAGGGGCACGAGCAGTACTTC. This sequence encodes CSVAPQGHEQYF.

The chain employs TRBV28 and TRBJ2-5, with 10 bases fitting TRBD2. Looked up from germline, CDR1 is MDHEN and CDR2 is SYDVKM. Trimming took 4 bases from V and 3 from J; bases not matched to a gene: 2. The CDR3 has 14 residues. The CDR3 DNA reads TGTGCCAGCAGTTCCAGCGGGGGGGAAGAGACCCAGTACTTC. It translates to CASSSSGGEETQYF.

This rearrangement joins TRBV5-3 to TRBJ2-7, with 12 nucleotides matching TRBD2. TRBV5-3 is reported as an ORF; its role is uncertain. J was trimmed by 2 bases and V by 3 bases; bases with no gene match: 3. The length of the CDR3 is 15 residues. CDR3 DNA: TGTGCCAGAAGCTCACGACTAGCGGGAGCCTACGAGCAGTACTTC. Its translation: CARSSRLAGAYEQYF.

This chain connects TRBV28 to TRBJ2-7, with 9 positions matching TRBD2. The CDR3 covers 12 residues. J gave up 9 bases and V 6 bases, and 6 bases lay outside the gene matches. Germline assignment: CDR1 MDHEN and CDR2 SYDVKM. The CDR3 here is CASSLAGTRQYF. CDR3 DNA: TGTGCCAGCAGCCTAGCGGGAACTCGGCAGTACTTC.

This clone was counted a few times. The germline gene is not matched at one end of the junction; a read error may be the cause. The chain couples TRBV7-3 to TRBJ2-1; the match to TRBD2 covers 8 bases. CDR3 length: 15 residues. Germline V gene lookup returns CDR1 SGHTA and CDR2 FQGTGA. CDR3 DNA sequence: TGTGCCAGCAGCCTAACTATGGGCGGGGGGCCTGAGCAGTTCTTC. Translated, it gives CASSLTMGGGPEQFF.

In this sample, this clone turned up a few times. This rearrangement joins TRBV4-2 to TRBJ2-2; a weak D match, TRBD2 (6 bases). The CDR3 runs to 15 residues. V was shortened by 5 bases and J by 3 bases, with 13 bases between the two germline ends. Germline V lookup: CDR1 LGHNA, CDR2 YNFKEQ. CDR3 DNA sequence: TGTGCCAGCAGCGGCGGGAATAGCGACACCGGGGAGCTGTTTTTT. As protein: CASSGGNSDTGELFF.

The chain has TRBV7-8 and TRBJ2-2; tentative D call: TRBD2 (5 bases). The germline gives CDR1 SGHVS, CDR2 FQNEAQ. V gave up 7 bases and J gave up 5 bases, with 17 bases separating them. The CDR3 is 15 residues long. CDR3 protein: CASTPSGKGTGELFF. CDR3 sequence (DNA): TGTGCCAGCACCCCCAGCGGAAAAGGAACCGGGGAGCTGTTTTTT.

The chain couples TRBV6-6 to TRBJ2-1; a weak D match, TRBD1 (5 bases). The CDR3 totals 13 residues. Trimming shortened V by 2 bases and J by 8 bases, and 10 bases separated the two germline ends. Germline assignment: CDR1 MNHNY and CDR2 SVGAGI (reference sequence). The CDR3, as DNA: TGTGCCAGCAGTTACCCAGGCAGGGATGAGCAGTTCTTC. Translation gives CASSYPGRDEQFF.

CDR3 coding DNA: TGTGCCAGCAGCGTTGGAGGGATACATTCACCCCTCCACTTT. Its translation: CASSVGGIHSPLHF. The chain uses TRBV9 and TRBJ1-6; unclear D gene. There are 14 residues in the CDR3. The germline V and J ends were trimmed by 2 bases and 8 bases, with 11 bases remaining between them. Germline values: CDR1 SGDLS, CDR2 YYNGEE.

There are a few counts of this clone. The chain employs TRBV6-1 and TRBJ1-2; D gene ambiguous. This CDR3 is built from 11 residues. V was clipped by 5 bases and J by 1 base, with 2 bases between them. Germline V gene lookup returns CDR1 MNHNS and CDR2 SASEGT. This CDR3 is CASSRNYGYTF. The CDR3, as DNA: TGTGCCAGCAGTCGTAACTATGGCTACACCTTC.

As DNA, the CDR3 is TGTGCCAGCAGCTTTACTAGCGGGGGCTACAATGAGCAGTTCTTC. Its translation is CASSFTSGGYNEQFF. This chain connects TRBV7-9 to TRBJ2-1, with 11 nucleotides matching TRBD2. J lost 3 bases, V lost 3 bases, and 1 base had no gene match. CDR1 and CDR2 from the germline V gene are SEHNR and FQNEAQ (reference sequence). This CDR3 is built from 15 residues.

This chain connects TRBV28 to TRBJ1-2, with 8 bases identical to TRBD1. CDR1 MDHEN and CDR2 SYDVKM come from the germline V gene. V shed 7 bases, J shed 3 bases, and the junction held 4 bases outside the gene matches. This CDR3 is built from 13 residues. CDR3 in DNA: TGTGCCAGCACCGAGACAGGGGACTATGGCTACACCTTC. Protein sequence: CASTETGDYGYTF.

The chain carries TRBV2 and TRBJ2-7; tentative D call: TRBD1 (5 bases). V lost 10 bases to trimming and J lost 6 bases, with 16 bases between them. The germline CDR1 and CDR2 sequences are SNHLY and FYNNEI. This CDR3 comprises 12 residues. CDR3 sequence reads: CAIGARPLEQYF. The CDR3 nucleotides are TGTGCCATTGGGGCGCGTCCTCTCGAGCAGTACTTC.